The subject of this entry is one TCR beta chain. Antigen unknown. About 2.2 micrograms of genomic DNA came from cryopreserved PBMCs for TCR beta libraries. CDR1 LGHNA and CDR2 YNFKEQ come from the germline V gene. V lost 0 bases and J lost 7; bases outside the gene matches: 11. The CDR3 has 16 residues. The record originates from a study of cytotoxic CD8 clonotypes in ibrutinib-treated CLL. As for the study in general: Productive templates averaged 255,043 per sample, and productive rearrangements around 97,000.

Data came from immunoSEQ multiplex PCR; TCRdb stores just in-frame clones and leaves some out. The data contain 150,000 or so clones, around 85% of them singletons. Points from the study as a whole: Baseline clonality was higher than in age-matched healthy donors and moved in step with circulating CD8+ T-cell counts.

This TCR came from a human donor with chronic lymphocytic leukemia. V usage is TRBV4-2 and J usage is TRBJ2-7; 8 nucleotides agree with TRBD2. Source: PBMCs, taken after 24 months of ibrutinib treatment. CDR3 sequence reads: CASSQEGGSGGSEQYF. The CDR3 bases are TGTGCCAGCAGCCAAGAGGGCGGAAGCGGGGGCTCGGAGCAGTACTTC.